This TCR beta chain was sequenced in a study of CD8 T cells in Susac syndrome. cDNA came from around 0.5 to 1 ug RNA primed by random hexamers. Amplification of TCR beta CDR3 across 54 Vbeta and 13 Jbeta was performed with immunoSEQ multiplex PCR. Using its own MiXCR run on the immunoSEQ multiplex PCR reads, TCRdb lists one record per CDR3 protein. The data contain about 110,000 distinct CDR3 sequences, roughly 94% of them singletons. TEMRA cells were FACS-enriched, while CD8+ and CD4+ T cells were negatively isolated. V shed 2 bases, J shed 6 bases, and the junction held 9 bases outside the gene matches. Germline V gene lookup returns CDR1 MGHRA and CDR2 YSYEKL. The CDR3 has 16 amino acids.

Sequenced material: CD8+ T cells from PBMCs. The source is a human donor with Susac syndrome. This sequence joins TRBV4-1 and TRBJ2-7; 11 positions agree with TRBD1. DNA for the CDR3: TGCGCCAGCAGCCAACTCGCTGGGACAGGGGGGATCGAGCAGTACTTC. It translates to CASSQLAGTGGIEQYF.